These T cell receptor beta chains were read from a single sample in a study of spatial heterogeneity in lung cancer. One entry per CDR3 protein results from TCRdb running MiXCR on the 5' RACE reads. The table lists around 45,000 distinct CDR3 sequences, around 21% of them singletons. The material sequenced was PBMCs, taken at follow-up. These receptors were collected from a female donor with early-stage non-small cell lung cancer. CDR3s include the opening cysteine and the closing phenylalanine or tryptophan. Fields, in order: clone size, D gene, V gene, J gene, CDR3 protein. The D gene is left open where the match is weak. Size is omitted from some rows. Given values are once, few, many or a class for expanded clones.

>.|.|TRBV7-9|TRBJ2-1
CASSPADSVYNEQFF
>many|.|TRBV15|TRBJ1-2
CATTVGTRGYTF
>.|.|TRBV2|TRBJ1-2
CASSGGGEVQKGYGYTF
>many|.|TRBV6-5|TRBJ2-5
CASTPGFQETQYF
>many|.|TRBV27|TRBJ1-1
CASSRRLDTEAFF
>.|.|TRBV7-9|TRBJ2-5
CASSFSATRETQYF
>.|TRBD2|TRBV20-1|TRBJ2-7
CSARDGTSGIYEQYF
>.|TRBD2|TRBV7-8|TRBJ2-5
CASSLGGRAQYF
>many|.|TRBV11-2|TRBJ1-1
CASRNITGRVAFF
>.|.|TRBV10-3|TRBJ1-2
CAISDVGNYGYTF
>.|.|TRBV10-1|TRBJ1-2
CASNRSYGYTF
>few|.|TRBV5-6|TRBJ1-5
CASSGTGQWSNQPQHF
>.|.|TRBV7-9|TRBJ1-6
CASSLENSPLHF
>.|.|TRBV12-3/TRBV12-4|TRBJ1-1
CASSFSSDSTEAFF
>once|TRBD2|TRBV5-1|TRBJ2-1
CASSRLSGGDNEQFF
>many|.|TRBV5-1|TRBJ2-6
CASSSQPGANVLTF
>.|.|TRBV29-1|TRBJ1-2
CSGGTNYGYTF
>few|.|TRBV5-1|TRBJ2-1
CASSRDPRNEQFF
>many|TRBD1|TRBV20-1|TRBJ2-7
CSAPGQGAHEQYF
>.|.|TRBV20-1|TRBJ1-3
CSVKGEAGNTIYF
>many|TRBD1|TRBV6-1|TRBJ2-2
CASRPPGTEPGELFF
>.|.|TRBV3-1|TRBJ2-2
CASSQEIGQYTGELFF
>.|.|TRBV12-3/TRBV12-4|TRBJ2-4
CASSLSNIQYF
>.|TRBD1|TRBV12-3/TRBV12-4|TRBJ2-3
CASSDRASTDTQYF
>many|.|TRBV11-2|TRBJ1-4
CASSLGLRVPKNEKLFF
>.|.|TRBV10-3|TRBJ1-5
CAISESRGERQPQHF
>many|.|TRBV21-1|TRBJ2-7
CASSKWDSKYEQYF
>many|.|TRBV7-9|TRBJ1-5
CASSRESNQPQHF
>.|.|TRBV3-1|TRBJ1-1
CASSQADNTEAFF
>few|.|TRBV27|TRBJ1-4
CASTRREGGNEKLFF
>.|TRBD2|TRBV18|TRBJ2-1
CASSPTGEGYNEQFF
>.|.|TRBV6-1|TRBJ1-1
CASSDHRLTEAFF
>few|TRBD2|TRBV7-9|TRBJ2-1
CASSLRGIAGASANEQFF
>few|TRBD2|TRBV29-1|TRBJ2-5
CSVAIAGEETQYF
>many|.|TRBV2|TRBJ1-1
CASSEALGSENTEAFF
>few|.|TRBV7-2|TRBJ2-3
CASSFHSDTQYF